Below, 18 T cell receptor beta chains from the same sample are listed, as sequenced in a study of CD8+ T cells in alopecia areata. cDNA serving as the sequencing template came from extracted, reverse transcribed RNA. Sequencing was performed with immunoSEQ multiplex PCR; in TCRdb, only in-frame clones are kept and a portion is missing. The sample contains approximately 89,000 clones, around 44% of which appear only once. Specimen: CD4+ T cells sorted from blood. These receptors were collected from a human donor with alopecia areata.

The rearrangement uses TRBV28 and TRBJ2-4; D is ambiguous. Germline V lookup: CDR1 MDHEN, CDR2 SYDVKM. V was clipped by 7 bases and J by 0 bases, with 13 bases between them. CDR3 length equals 15 residues. The CDR3 is CASTLSGLAKNIQYF. The DNA of the CDR3 is TGTGCCAGCACACTCTCCGGCTTAGCCAAAAACATTCAGTACTTC.

The chain joins TRBV5-6 to TRBJ2-5; 8 nucleotides line up with TRBD1. V shed 0 bases, J shed 7 bases, and the junction held 5 bases outside the gene matches. Germline V CDR1 and CDR2: SGHDT, YYEEEE. The CDR3 is 14 residues long. This CDR3 is CASSLGQGSGTQYF. CDR3 in DNA: TGTGCCAGCAGCTTGGGACAGGGGTCAGGGACCCAGTACTTC. The whole variable domain, remainder taken from reference TRBV5-6 and TRBJ2-5, is DAGVTQSPTHLIKTRGQQVTLRCSPKSGHDTVSWYQQALGQGPQFIFQYYEEEERQRGNFPDRFSGHQFPNYSSELNVNALLLGDSALYLCASSLGQGSGTQYFGPGTRLLVL.

The genes are TRBV29-1 and TRBJ1-3; 7 bases agree with TRBD1. J lost 2 bases, V lost 6 bases, and 10 bases had no gene match. The V gene's germline CDR1 is SQVTM and CDR2 ANQGSEA. The CDR3 has 15 amino acids. The CDR3, as DNA: TGCAGCGTACGCCGGGACAGTGGTCCTGGAAACACCATATATTTT. It encodes CSVRRDSGPGNTIYF.

The chain joins TRBV29-1 to TRBJ2-3; D gene uncertain. The germline V gene has CDR1 SQVTM and CDR2 ANQGSEA. This CDR3 has 15 amino acids. Deletions cut 3 bases from V and 0 bases from J, with 13 bases between. CDR3 in DNA: TGCAGCGTTGAGAGCGTGATGACCAGCACAGATACGCAGTATTTT. As protein: CSVESVMTSTDTQYF.

CDR3 in DNA: TGCAGCGTGGAGACAAGCCAGTCTAACTATGGCTACACCTTC. Encoded protein: CSVETSQSNYGYTF. The genes are TRBV29-1 and TRBJ1-2; no reliable D call. The length of the CDR3 is 14 residues. Germline-derived CDR1 and CDR2 are SQVTM and ANQGSEA. The V and J ends lost 6 bases and 0 bases respectively, with 14 bases between them.

The J gene is TRBJ1-6, the V gene TRBV5-1, with 7 bases matching TRBD1. V shed 8 bases and J 7 bases; nucleotides not matched to a gene: 6. The CDR3 sequence is 13 residues long. Germline V CDR1 and CDR2: SGHRS, YFSETQ. The CDR3 here is CASGTVPNSPLHF. CDR3 bases: TGCGCCAGTGGGACAGTGCCAAATTCACCCCTCCACTTT.

The V gene is TRBV6-5, the J gene TRBJ1-1; D ambiguous. The germline gives CDR1 MNHEY, CDR2 SVGAGI. The CDR3 is 15 amino acids. The V and J ends lost 3 bases and 3 bases respectively, with 14 bases between them. The CDR3 reads CASSYDPNVDTEAFF. DNA for the CDR3: TGTGCCAGCAGTTATGACCCGAATGTCGACACTGAAGCTTTCTTT.

The chain combines TRBV30 with TRBJ2-1; D unclear. Per the germline V gene, CDR1 is GTSNPN and CDR2 is SVGIG (reference sequence). The CDR3 consists of 12 residues. Trimming cost V 0 bases and J 13 bases, with 13 bases left between them. CDR3 sequence (DNA): TGTGCCTGGAGTGTAATCCGGGTTCACCAGTTCTTC. It is translated as CAWSVIRVHQFF. The entire variable domain, with the rest obtained from reference TRBV30 and TRBJ2-1, is as follows: SQTIHQWPATLVQPVGSPLSLECTVEGTSNPNLYWYRQAAGRGLQLLFYSVGIGQISSEVPQNLSASRPQDRQFILSSKKLLLSDSGFYLCAWSVIRVHQFFGPGTRLTVL.

The J gene is TRBJ1-5, the V gene TRBV5-1; no firm D call. Per the germline V gene, CDR1 is SGHRS and CDR2 is YFSETQ. Trimming cost V 0 bases and J 2 bases, with 6 bases left between them. The CDR3 has 14 residues. The CDR3, as DNA: TGCGCCAGCAGCTTGGAAGGTGGCAATCAGCCCCAGCATTTT. Its translation: CASSLEGGNQPQHF. The full variable domain, in which reference TRBV5-1 and TRBJ1-5 provide the parts outside the CDR3, is KAGVTQTPRYLIKTRGQQVTLSCSPISGHRSVSWYQQTPGQGLQFLFEYFSETQRNKGNFPGRFSGRQFSNSRSEMNVSTLELGDSALYLCASSLEGGNQPQHFGDGTRLSIL.

Only one count was recorded for this clone. This chain links TRBV30 with TRBJ1-4; D unresolved. The germline CDR1 and CDR2 sequences are GTSNPN and SVGIG (reference sequence). The CDR3 spans 13 residues. V was shortened by 3 bases and J by 8 bases, with 13 bases between the two germline ends. The CDR3 protein is CAWRQLRGEKLFF. The CDR3 coding sequence is TGTGCCTGGAGACAGCTACGAGGGGAAAAACTGTTTTTT.

The rearrangement links TRBV6-6 to TRBJ1-1; TRBD1 matches 8 bases. The CDR3 runs 15 residues. Germline assignment: CDR1 MNHNY and CDR2 SVGAGI (reference sequence). V lost 4 bases, J lost 5 bases, and 9 bases stayed unmatched. The chain's CDR3 is CASSLSTGGGTEAFF. Here the CDR3 DNA reads TGTGCCAGCAGTTTATCCACAGGGGGGGGGACTGAAGCTTTCTTT.

V gene TRBV6-5 combines with J gene TRBJ2-3; either TRBD1 or TRBD2 may fit D (5 bases each). The CDR3 has 14 residues. Germline V gene lookup returns CDR1 MNHEY and CDR2 SVGAGI. Trimming pared 5 bases from V and 6 bases from J, leaving 15 bases between. The CDR3 region is CASSNGDGWDTQYF. CDR3 coding DNA: TGTGCCAGCAGTAATGGGGACGGCTGGGATACGCAGTATTTT.

This clone was found once. The chain uses TRBV9 and TRBJ2-2; D is possibly TRBD2 (5 bases). CDR3 length equals 15 residues. Germline CDR1 is SGDLS and CDR2 is YYNGEE. Trimming took 0 bases from V and 7 from J, leaving 13 bases between them. The CDR3 spells CASSVGGSVIGELFF. CDR3 DNA: TGTGCCAGCAGCGTAGGTGGTAGCGTAATCGGGGAGCTGTTTTTT.

CDR3 DNA sequence: TGTGCCAGCAGCCCACCAAGGTCCTACGAGCAGTACTTC. Amino acids: CASSPPRSYEQYF. The chain employs TRBV11-2 and TRBJ2-7; D not certain. Trimming left V 5 bases short and J 1 base short, with 9 bases between. Germline assignment: CDR1 SGHAT and CDR2 FQNNGV. This CDR3 spans 13 amino acids.

This clone was detected a few times. V is TRBV25-1 and J is TRBJ2-7; D could derive from TRBD1 or TRBD2 (6 bases each). Germline CDR1 and CDR2: MGHDK and SYGVNS. V dropped 4 bases and J dropped 7 bases, with 17 bases sitting between them. This CDR3 region has 14 residues. For the CDR3, the DNA is TGTGCCAGCAGTGCATCGGGGGCTCTACGGGAGCAGTACTTC. Translating it yields CASSASGALREQYF.

The sample holds a few counts of this clone. This chain joins TRBV15 and TRBJ1-4; the D is unclear. The ends were cut back, 0 bases at V and 5 bases at J, with 13 bases in the middle. This CDR3 is 16 amino acids long. CDR1 and CDR2 (germline): LNHNV, YYDKDF (reference sequence). CDR3 amino acids: CATSRDGGLGNEKLFF. The DNA for the CDR3 is TGTGCCACCAGCAGAGATGGCGGACTGGGAAATGAAAAACTGTTTTTT.

This chain connects TRBV29-1 to TRBJ2-7; tentatively, D is TRBD1 (6 bases). Germline loops: CDR1 SQVTM, CDR2 ANQGSEA. V lost 7 bases to trimming and J lost 5 bases, with 15 bases between them. The CDR3 contains 12 residues. The CDR3 region has the DNA TGCAGCGGGGCGACAGGTTTCGACGAGCAGTACTTC. Translation gives CSGATGFDEQYF.

The rearrangement uses TRBV29-1 and TRBJ2-3; D unresolved. The CDR3 totals 14 residues. V was cut by 0 bases and J by 2 bases, with 9 bases left in between. Germline V gene lookup returns CDR1 SQVTM and CDR2 ANQGSEA. The CDR3 DNA sequence: TGCAGCGTTGAAGATCCCGCCACCACAGATACGCAGTATTTT. This codes for CSVEDPATTDTQYF.